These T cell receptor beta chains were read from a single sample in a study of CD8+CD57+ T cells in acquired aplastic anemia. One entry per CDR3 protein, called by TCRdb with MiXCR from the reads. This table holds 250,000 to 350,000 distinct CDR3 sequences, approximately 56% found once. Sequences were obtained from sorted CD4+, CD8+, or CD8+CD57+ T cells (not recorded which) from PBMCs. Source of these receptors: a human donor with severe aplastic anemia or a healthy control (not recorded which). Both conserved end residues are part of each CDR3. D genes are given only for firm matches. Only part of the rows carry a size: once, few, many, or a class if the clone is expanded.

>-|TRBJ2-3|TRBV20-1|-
TGCAGTGCCCTAAAATTCAGCGGGCCTAGCACAGATACGCAGTATTTT
CSALKFSGPSTDTQYF
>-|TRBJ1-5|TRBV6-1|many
TGTGCCAGCAGTGATGGGCCAGCACAGCGGCCCCAGCATTTT
CASSDGPAQRPQHF
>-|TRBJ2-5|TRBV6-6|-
TGTGCCAGCGACGAGGGAGGAGAGACCCAGTACTTC
CASDEGGETQYF
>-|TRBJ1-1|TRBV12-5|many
TGTGCTAGTGGTTTGGTAATGGGACCGAACACTGAAGCTTTCTTT
CASGLVMGPNTEAFF
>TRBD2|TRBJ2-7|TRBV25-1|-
TGTGCCAGCAGTGAATATGGAGAAGCGGGAAACGGCGAGCAGTACTTC
CASSEYGEAGNGEQYF
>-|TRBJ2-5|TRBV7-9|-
TGTGCCAGCAGCCCCCCGGGGATCCAAGAGACCCAGTGCTTC
CASSPPGIQETQCF
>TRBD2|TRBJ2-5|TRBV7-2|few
TGTGCCAGCAGCTTAGGTCGTCGACTAGCGGGGGGCCCGGGGACCCAGTACTTC
CASSLGRRLAGGPGTQYF
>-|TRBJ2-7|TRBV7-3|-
TGTGCCAGCAGTTACGCGGGGCCCTCCTACGAGCAGTACTTC
CASSYAGPSYEQYF
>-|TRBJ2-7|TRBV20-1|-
TGCAGTGCCGGGGGCAGGGGGTCAATTAGGGCCTACGAGCAGTACTTC
CSAGGRGSIRAYEQYF
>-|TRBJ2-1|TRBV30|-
TGTGCCTGGAGTGTCGGGACGGTACTCTCCTACAATGAGCAGTTCTTC
CAWSVGTVLSYNEQFF
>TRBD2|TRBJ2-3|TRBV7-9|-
TGTGCCAGCAGCTTACTAGCGGGAGGGCTGACAGATACGCAGTATTTT
CASSLLAGGLTDTQYF
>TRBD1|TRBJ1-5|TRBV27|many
TGTGCCAGCAGCGACAGGGGAAGGGGTCAGCCCCAGCATTTT
CASSDRGRGQPQHF
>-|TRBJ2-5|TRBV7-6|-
TGTGCCAGCAGCATGGGTTTGAGCAACACAGCAGAGACCCAGTACTTC
CASSMGLSNTAETQYF
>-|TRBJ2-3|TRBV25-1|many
TGTGCCAGCAGCCCCACGGCATCAGATACGCAGTATTTT
CASSPTASDTQYF
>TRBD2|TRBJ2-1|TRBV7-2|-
TGTGCCAGCAGCTTACTAGCGGGAGGACTCCTGGGGCAGTTCTTC
CASSLLAGGLLGQFF
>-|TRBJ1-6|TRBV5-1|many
TGCGCCAGCAGCGGGGTCTGGGGTAATTCACCCCTCCACTTT
CASSGVWGNSPLHF
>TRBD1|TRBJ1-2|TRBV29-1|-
TGCAGCGTTGAAAAGGGGGCCTATGGCTACACCTTC
CSVEKGAYGYTF
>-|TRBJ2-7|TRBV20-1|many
TGCAGTGCTGGGGGGACAGTCCAGTACTTC
CSAGGTVQYF
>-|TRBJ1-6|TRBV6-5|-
TGTGCCAGCAGGACCCAGCTTCGGGGATCCTATAATTCACCCCTCCACTTT
CASRTQLRGSYNSPLHF
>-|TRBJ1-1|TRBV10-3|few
TGTGCCATCAGTGAGCCTATGGGAGGTAACACTGAAGCTTTCTTT
CAISEPMGGNTEAFF
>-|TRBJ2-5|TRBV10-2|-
TGCGCCAGCACGGGTAGCCAAGAGACCCAGTACTTC
CASTGSQETQYF
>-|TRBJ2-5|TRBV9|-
TGTGCCAGCAGCGGGCCGGGACAAAGCGAGACCCAGTACTTC
CASSGPGQSETQYF
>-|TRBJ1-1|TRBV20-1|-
TGCAGTGCTCTCCAACCTAACGCCAGGGAAGCTTTCTTT
CSALQPNAREAFF
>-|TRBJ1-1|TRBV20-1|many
TGCAGTGCTAGAAGGAGGGCAACTGAAGCTTTCTTT
CSARRRATEAFF
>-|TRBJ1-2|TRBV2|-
TGTGCCAGCAGGAGAAGGACAGAAGGCTACACCTTC
CASRRRTEGYTF
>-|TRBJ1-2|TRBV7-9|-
TGTGCCAGCAGCTTAGGGGCGGGGGCCCGGGCTGGCTACACCTTC
CASSLGAGARAGYTF
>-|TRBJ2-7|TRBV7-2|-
TGTGCCAGCAGCAGCTTGGGCGGGGCAGGTTACGAGCAGTACTTC
CASSSLGGAGYEQYF
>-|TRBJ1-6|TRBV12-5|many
TGTGCTAGTGGTTTAAGGGGGTCTAATTCACCCCTCCACTTT
CASGLRGSNSPLHF
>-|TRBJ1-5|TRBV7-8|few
TGTGCCAGCAGCTTAAATCTTGGGCAGGGCAATCAGCCCCAGCATTTT
CASSLNLGQGNQPQHF
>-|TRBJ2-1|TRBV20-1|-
TGCAGTGCTAGAGATCGGTACAATGAGCAGTCCTTC
CSARDRYNEQSF
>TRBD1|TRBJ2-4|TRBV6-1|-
TGTGCCAGCAACCGGGACAGGGACCCTCTAGCCAAAAACATTCAGTACTTC
CASNRDRDPLAKNIQYF
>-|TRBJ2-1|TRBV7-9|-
TGTGCCAGCAGCGAACCCGTCTTGGTTGAGCAGTTCTTC
CASSEPVLVEQFF
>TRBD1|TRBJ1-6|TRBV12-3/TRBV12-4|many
TGTGCCAGCAGTGGGAGACAGGGTCTTAATTCACCCCTCCACTTT
CASSGRQGLNSPLHF
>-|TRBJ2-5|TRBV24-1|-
TGTGCCACCAGTGATCCGGGGGGCGGGGAGACCCAGTACTTC
CATSDPGGGETQYF
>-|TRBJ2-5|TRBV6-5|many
TGTGCCAGCAGTTATCTGTTAGCTGCCAGCCCCCAAGAGACCCAGTACTTC
CASSYLLAASPQETQYF
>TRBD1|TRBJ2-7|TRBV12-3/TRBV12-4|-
TGTGCCAGCAGTTTATCGGACAGGGGGCGTGTGCAGTACTTC
CASSLSDRGRVQYF
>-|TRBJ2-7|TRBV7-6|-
TGTGCCAGCAGCTCGTCGCTTAGCGGACTCAGCTCCTACGAGCAGTACTTC
CASSSSLSGLSSYEQYF
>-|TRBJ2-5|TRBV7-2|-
TGTGCCAGCAGCCCAACGGACAGGGCGGGGGAAGGAGAGACCCAGTACTTC
CASSPTDRAGEGETQYF
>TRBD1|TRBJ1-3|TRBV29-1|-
TGCAGCGTTGCGACAGGGACTGGAAACACCATATATTTT
CSVATGTGNTIYF
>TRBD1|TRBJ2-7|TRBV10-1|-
TGCGCCAGCAGGGAACCACAGGGGATCTCGTACGAGCAGTACTTC
CASREPQGISYEQYF
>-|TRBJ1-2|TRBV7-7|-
TGTGCTAGCAGCTTAGATTCGGGCTACACCTTC
CASSLDSGYTF
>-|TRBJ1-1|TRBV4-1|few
TGTGCCAGCACCCCCCAGGGGAGGGGCACGAACACTGAAGCTTTCTTT
CASTPQGRGTNTEAFF
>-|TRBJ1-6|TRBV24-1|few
TGTGCCACCAGGCAGGACGATTCACCCCTCCACTTT
CATRQDDSPLHF